This T cell receptor (beta chain) is drawn from a study of blood T cell repertoires in COVID-19. CDR1 and CDR2 from the germline V gene are KGHSH and LQKENI. The CDR3 spans 17 residues. V shed 1 base and J 7 bases; nucleotides not matched to a gene: 10. Sequencing used immunoSEQ multiplex PCR; TCRdb keeps in-frame clones, though not all of them. Here the sample spans around 250,000 clones, around 82% being singletons. The chain recombines TRBV18 with TRBJ1-6; TRBD1 agrees at 7 bases. The clonotype originates from a man over 45 with active or convalescent COVID-19. Material for sequencing was peripheral blood. The CDR3 DNA reads TGTGCCAGCTCACCACAGTTAGGGGGCGAGGTAAATTCACCCCTCCACTTT. Translating gives CASSPQLGGEVNSPLHF.